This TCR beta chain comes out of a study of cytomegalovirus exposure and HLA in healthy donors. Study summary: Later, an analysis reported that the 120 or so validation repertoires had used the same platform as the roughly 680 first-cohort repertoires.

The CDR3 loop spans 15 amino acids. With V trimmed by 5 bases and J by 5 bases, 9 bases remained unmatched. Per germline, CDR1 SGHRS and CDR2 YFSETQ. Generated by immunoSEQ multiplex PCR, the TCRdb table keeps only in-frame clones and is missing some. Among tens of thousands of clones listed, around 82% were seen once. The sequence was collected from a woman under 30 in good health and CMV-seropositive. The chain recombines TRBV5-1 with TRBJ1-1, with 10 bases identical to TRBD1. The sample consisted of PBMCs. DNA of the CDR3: TGCGCCAGCAGTAGACAGGGGGCAAGGGGAACTGAAGCTTTCTTT. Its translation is CASSRQGARGTEAFF.